Detailed here is one T cell receptor beta chain. Its antigen remains unknown. The sample originates from a study of cytomegalovirus exposure and HLA in healthy donors. Use of 60 Vbeta and 13 Jbeta primers characterized the PCR. Clones were read by immunoSEQ multiplex PCR, and TCRdb kept only the in-frame ones, dropping some. The data contain under 200,000 clones, 80% to 90% of them singletons. Trimming took off 3 bases at V and 8 bases at J, with 20 bases between the two ends. CDR1 and CDR2 from the germline V gene are MDHEN and SYDVKM. The CDR3 covers 16 residues. Study observations and caveats: A link between a missense DCLRE1C variant and TCR beta V- and J-gene trimming emerged from a later analysis. Listed as cytomegalovirus-associated were approximately 160 TCR beta chains.

Sequences were obtained from PBMCs. This sequence was found in a woman under 30 in good health and CMV-seronegative. The rearrangement links TRBV28 to TRBJ2-1; a weak D match, TRBD1 (6 bases). The CDR3 DNA reads as TGTGCCAGCAGTTTTCTCGGCCAGGGGCTACAAGATGAGCAGTTCTTC. Protein: CASSFLGQGLQDEQFF.